Listed below are T cell receptor beta chains from one sample, sequenced in a study of tumor-infiltrating lymphocytes in localized non-small cell lung cancer. Only in-frame clones appear in the TCRdb table, and some are missing; sequencing was by immunoSEQ multiplex PCR. The profile shows 15,000 to 20,000 clones, 73% of them singletons. Sequenced: lung tumor tissue. These receptors originate from a human donor with non-small cell lung cancer. The CDR3 runs from the conserved cysteine through the conserved F or W. D genes are given only for firm matches. Size tells how often a clone was seen (once, few, many) or the class of an expanded clone, and some rows leave it out.

clone_size,d_call,v_call,j_call,cdr3_nt,cdr3_aa
.,.,TRBV9,TRBJ1-2,TGTGCCAGCAGCCGTTATGGCTACACCTTC,CASSRYGYTF
once,TRBD2,TRBV11-3,TRBJ2-7,TGTGCCAGCAGCACGTATAGCGGGAGCGAGCAGTACTTC,CASSTYSGSEQYF
.,TRBD1,TRBV28,TRBJ1-4,TGTGCCAGCAGTCCCCCCGGGACAGCTAATGAAAAACTGTTTTTT,CASSPPGTANEKLFF
.,.,TRBV10-3,TRBJ2-1,TGTGCCATCAGTGAGTCTAATGCCAATGAGCAGTTCTTC,CAISESNANEQFF
.,TRBD2,TRBV7-2,TRBJ2-5,TGTGCCAGCAGCTTACGGGGGCGGGGGGGCGAGAAGACCCAGTACTTC,CASSLRGRGGEKTQYF
.,.,TRBV6-5,TRBJ2-2,TGTGCCAGCACCATGAGCGGGTCGATCGGGGAGCTGTTTTTT,CASTMSGSIGELFF
.,.,TRBV7-3,TRBJ2-6,TGTGCCAGCAGCCCAGGGGGGTATGGGGCCAACGTCCTGACTTTC,CASSPGGYGANVLTF
few,.,TRBV7-6,TRBJ1-5,TGTGCCAGCAGCTTAGCGTCATGGGGAGGCAATCAGCCCCAGCATTTT,CASSLASWGGNQPQHF
.,TRBD1,TRBV5-4,TRBJ1-2,TGTGCCAGCAGCTCCCCACAGGGGTTTGGCTATGGCTACACCTTC,CASSSPQGFGYGYTF
.,.,TRBV10-3,TRBJ2-6,TGTGCCATCAGTGAGTCGGTGGGGCAGGGGGGCCCGGGGGCCAACGTCCTGACTTTC,CAISESVGQGGPGANVLTF
.,.,TRBV9,TRBJ2-7,TGTGCCAGCAGCGTAGCTGCCGAAGGGGGGCAGTACTTC,CASSVAAEGGQYF
.,TRBD2,TRBV10-3,TRBJ2-5,TGTGCCATCAGAGGACTAGCGACGCAAGAGACCCAGTACTTC,CAIRGLATQETQYF
.,TRBD1,TRBV9,TRBJ1-2,TGTGCCAGCAGCAAAACGGGACAGGGATCTAACTATGGCTACACCTTC,CASSKTGQGSNYGYTF
.,TRBD2,TRBV11-2,TRBJ2-2,TGTGCCAGCAGCTTCACATATGTACTAGCGGGAGTAGAGACCGGGGAGCTGTTTTTT,CASSFTYVLAGVETGELFF
.,TRBD1,TRBV6-1,TRBJ2-6,TGTGCCAGCAGTGATTGGACAGGGACCTCTGGGGCCAACGTCCTGACTTTC,CASSDWTGTSGANVLTF
.,.,TRBV5-1,TRBJ2-2,TGCGCCAGCAGCCCTTACAGGTACAACACCGGGGAGCTGTTTTTT,CASSPYRYNTGELFF
.,.,TRBV27,TRBJ1-2,TGTGCCAGCAGTTTAGATAGGGCAGGGACGTTTGGCTACACCTTC,CASSLDRAGTFGYTF
.,.,TRBV27,TRBJ2-2,TGTGCCAGCAGTCCCCAGGGCAGGTGGGGCGGGGAGCTGTTTTTT,CASSPQGRWGGELFF
.,.,TRBV2,TRBJ2-1,TGTGCCAGCAGTGACTACTGGAAAAGGAAGATAGACAATGAGCAGTTCTTC,CASSDYWKRKIDNEQFF
.,TRBD1,TRBV25-1,TRBJ1-2,TGTGCCAGCAGTGAGAGGACCGGGACAGGCTATGGCTACACCTTC,CASSERTGTGYGYTF
.,.,TRBV10-1,TRBJ2-2,TGCGCCAGCAGTGATGGGGGTATCGCCACCGGGGAGCTGTTTTTT,CASSDGGIATGELFF
.,TRBD1,TRBV6-6,TRBJ1-5,TGTGCCAGCAGGGGAGGGACAGCCTACAATCAGCCCCAGCATTTT,CASRGGTAYNQPQHF
.,.,TRBV27,TRBJ2-4,TGTGCCACCTCTGGGTTGACAGCTCTAGCCAAAAACATTCAGTACTTC,CATSGLTALAKNIQYF
once,.,TRBV7-3,TRBJ2-2,TGTGCCAGCAGCTTAGAGGGCAGCGGGGAGCTGTTTTTT,CASSLEGSGELFF
.,.,TRBV10-3,TRBJ1-1,TGTGCCATCAGTAAAGTTGAACCCAGGGGTGCGACCGAAGCTTTCTTT,CAISKVEPRGATEAFF
.,.,TRBV4-2,TRBJ1-2,TGTGCCAGCAGCCAACGAAGTGTGCCTGGCTACACCTTC,CASSQRSVPGYTF
.,.,TRBV19,TRBJ1-2,TGTGCCAGTAGGACTGCCACAGGGCACTATGGCTACACCTTC,CASRTATGHYGYTF
few,.,TRBV2,TRBJ1-5,TGTGCCAGCAGTGAACTCAGCAATCAGCCCCAGCATTTT,CASSELSNQPQHF
few,.,TRBV29-1,TRBJ2-1,TGCAGCGTTGAAAGCCCCGACCGAAGCTCCTACAATGAGCAGTTCTTC,CSVESPDRSSYNEQFF
.,TRBD2,TRBV9,TRBJ2-2,TGTGCCAGCAGCGTAGTCCCAGCGGGGGAGAAGACCGGGGAGCTGTTTTTT,CASSVVPAGEKTGELFF
few,.,TRBV6-1,TRBJ1-2,TGTGCCAGCAGCGCCACAGGGTGGAGCTATGGCTACACCTTC,CASSATGWSYGYTF
.,.,TRBV6-6,TRBJ2-7,TGTGCCAGCAGCCTACAGGGTGTCGAGCAGTACTTC,CASSLQGVEQYF
.,.,TRBV7-9,TRBJ2-2,TGTGCCAGCAGCTTGACTAGAGCGAGCACCGGGGAGCTGTTTTTT,CASSLTRASTGELFF
.,.,TRBV5-1,TRBJ2-5,TGCGCCAGCAGCTTCCAGGGATTCCAAGAGACCCAGTACTTC,CASSFQGFQETQYF
.,TRBD1,TRBV6-1,TRBJ2-7,TGTGCCAGCAGTTCCCGACAGGGGGTCCGGTACGAGCAGTACTTC,CASSSRQGVRYEQYF
.,.,TRBV12-2,TRBJ1-1,TGTGCAAGTCGCGCGCAGGGGGATACTGAAGCTTTCTTT,CASRAQGDTEAFF
.,.,TRBV2,TRBJ1-4,TGTGCCAGCAGGGAGAATGAAAAACTGTTTTTT,CASRENEKLFF
few,.,TRBV2,TRBJ1-5,TGTGCCAGCAGATCCGACAGGCATAGCAATCAGCCCCAGCATTTT,CASRSDRHSNQPQHF
.,.,TRBV14,TRBJ1-1,TGTGCCAGCAGCCAAGATGGGGCGTTAGCTGAAGCTTTCTTT,CASSQDGALAEAFF
.,.,TRBV6-5,TRBJ2-2,TGTGCCAGCAGTTACAGCAAGGGGACCGGGGAGCTGTTTTTT,CASSYSKGTGELFF
.,.,TRBV4-2,TRBJ2-5,TGTGCCAGCAGCCAAGGTGTCGCGGGGAAGAAAGAGACCCAGTACTTC,CASSQGVAGKKETQYF